This is a list of T cell receptor beta chains from one sample in a study of blood T cell repertoires in COVID-19. This table comes from immunoSEQ multiplex PCR, and its TCRdb copy is limited to in-frame clones, with some not included. The sample comprises 90,000 to 150,000 clones, around 88% of which are singletons, and about 18% rests with the top ten. Sequencing was done on a sample of peripheral blood. These receptors came from a human donor with acute or convalescent COVID-19. The donor label of this sample is uncertain. Each CDR3 is given with its conserved first and last residue. Fields, in order: J gene, clone size, D gene, V gene, CDR3 DNA, CDR3 protein. The D gene is left open where the match is weak. Clone sizes are given selectively: once, few, many, or a class where the clone is expanded.

>TRBJ1-1|-|-|TRBV29-1
TGCAGCGTTGATGCGGGTGTAAACACTGAAGCTTTCTTT
CSVDAGVNTEAFF
>TRBJ1-3|-|-|TRBV7-9
TGTGCCAGCAGCTTAGGGACAGTATCTGGAAACACCATATATTTT
CASSLGTVSGNTIYF
>TRBJ1-5|-|TRBD1|TRBV7-9
TGTGCCAGCAGCCCGTGGGACAGGGATCAGCCCCAGCATTTT
CASSPWDRDQPQHF
>TRBJ1-6|-|-|TRBV9
TGTGCCAGCAGCGTAGAAAGGGGGTCTAATTCACCCCTCCACTTT
CASSVERGSNSPLHF
>TRBJ2-3|-|-|TRBV5-1
TGCGCCAGCAGCCCGTCGAGCAGCACAGATACGCAGTATTTT
CASSPSSSTDTQYF
>TRBJ1-2|-|TRBD1|TRBV28
TGTGCCAGCAGTTTAGGGGGACAGGGGCAGGATGACTACACCTTC
CASSLGGQGQDDYTF
>TRBJ1-2|-|-|TRBV2
TGTGCCAGCAGTGAATCCCCGGGAAGCTATGGCTACACCTTC
CASSESPGSYGYTF
>TRBJ2-7|few|-|TRBV7-9
TGTGCCAGCAGCCTCGCTGAGGGCTACGAGCAGTACTTC
CASSLAEGYEQYF
>TRBJ1-2|once|-|TRBV12-3/TRBV12-4
TGTGCCAGCAGTTTAGGCCAGGTGACGGCCTACACCTTC
CASSLGQVTAYTF
>TRBJ2-1|-|-|TRBV7-6
TGTGCCAGCAGCTCCGAGGATGAGCAGTTCTTC
CASSSEDEQFF
>TRBJ2-5|once|-|TRBV2
TGTGCCAGCAGCATTCGACACGCCCAAGAGACCCAGTACTTC
CASSIRHAQETQYF
>TRBJ2-1|-|-|TRBV3-1/TRBV3-2
TGTGCCAGCAGCCAAGTTAATCCAGGGGAGCAGTTCTTC
CASSQVNPGEQFF
>TRBJ2-1|-|TRBD1|TRBV19
TGTGCCACTAGGAGGAGAGGGACAGTCCGATACAATGAGCAGTTCTTC
CATRRRGTVRYNEQFF
>TRBJ2-5|few|-|TRBV6-1
TGTGCCAGCAGTGAAAGGAGGGGCGGAGAGACCCAGTACTTC
CASSERRGGETQYF
>TRBJ2-7|-|-|TRBV19
TGTGCCAGTAGTATAGACGGCGGGAGAGGGACAGGTGTGAAAGAGCAGTACTTC
CASSIDGGRGTGVKEQYF
>TRBJ1-2|-|-|TRBV18
TGTGCCAGCTCACCAAGACAGTTTCCTTCACCAAACTATGGCTACACCTTC
CASSPRQFPSPNYGYTF
>TRBJ2-5|-|TRBD1|TRBV6-5
TGTGCCAGCAGTAGGACAGGGGAGTTAGGGGAGACCCAGTACTTC
CASSRTGELGETQYF
>TRBJ2-2|few|TRBD1|TRBV28
TGTGCCAGCTGGGAGACAGGGTCGAGTACCGGGGAGCTGTTTTTT
CASWETGSSTGELFF
>TRBJ2-2|-|TRBD1|TRBV11-3
TGTGCCAGCAGCTTAGGGCAGGGGGCCGGAACCGGGGAGCTGTTTTTT
CASSLGQGAGTGELFF
>TRBJ2-7|-|TRBD2|TRBV6-4
TGTGCCAGTTGTCTAAGCGGGAGGAGCTCCTACGAGCAGTACTTC
CASCLSGRSSYEQYF
>TRBJ2-3|-|TRBD1|TRBV28
TGTGCCAGCAGTTTCCCGACAGGGGGCTATACGCAGTATTTT
CASSFPTGGYTQYF
>TRBJ1-2|-|-|TRBV11-1
TGTGCCAGCAGCTCCCGCGACAGGAACTATGGCTACACCTTC
CASSSRDRNYGYTF
>TRBJ2-3|-|TRBD2|TRBV6-6
TGTGCCAGCAGTTTACTCCTAGCGGGGGGGCCGAATACGCAGTATTTT
CASSLLLAGGPNTQYF
>TRBJ2-5|-|TRBD2|TRBV9
TGTGCCAGCAGCCCAGAGGGACTAGCGGGGCGAAAGCCCCAGTACTTC
CASSPEGLAGRKPQYF
>TRBJ1-6|once|-|TRBV28
TGTGCCAGCAGTTTCGCCGGGGGGGCGCCTTTTTCACCCCTCCACTTT
CASSFAGGAPFSPLHF
>TRBJ1-1|-|-|TRBV30
TGTGCCTGGTCCCACAGTGACACTGAAGCTTTCTTT
CAWSHSDTEAFF
>TRBJ1-1|-|TRBD1|TRBV30
TGTGCCTGGAGTCGTCGGGACAGGGACACTGAAGCTTTCTTT
CAWSRRDRDTEAFF
>TRBJ1-6|few|TRBD1|TRBV4-1
TGCGCCAGCAGCCAAACTCTTATACAGGGGGTGGATTCACCCCTCCACTTT
CASSQTLIQGVDSPLHF
>TRBJ2-7|-|TRBD2|TRBV20-1
TGCAGTGCTAGTCTAGCGGGAATTTTCTACGAGCAGTACTTC
CSASLAGIFYEQYF
>TRBJ2-3|-|-|TRBV27
TGTGCCAGCAGTTTAGGGGGGGGGCATGGAGGGTTAAGCACAGATACGCAGTATTTT
CASSLGGGHGGLSTDTQYF
>TRBJ2-1|-|-|TRBV29-1
TGCAGCTTTCGCCGACAGGTTCAGGACAATGAGCAGTTCTTC
CSFRRQVQDNEQFF
>TRBJ2-3|-|-|TRBV7-8
TGTGCCAGCAGCTCCATCGTTGGCGGAACAGATACGCAGTATTTT
CASSSIVGGTDTQYF
>TRBJ1-2|-|-|TRBV5-1
TGCGCCAGCAGCTTGGCCTTCAGGAACTATGGCTACACCTTC
CASSLAFRNYGYTF
>TRBJ2-7|-|TRBD1|TRBV28
TGTGCCAGCAGTCTCCCGACAGGGAACTACGAGCAGTACTTC
CASSLPTGNYEQYF
>TRBJ2-7|-|-|TRBV28
TGTGCCAGCAGGAGAGGGAACTACGAGCAGTACTTC
CASRRGNYEQYF
>TRBJ1-4|-|-|TRBV4-3
TGCGCCAGCAGCCAAGGGGCCGGATTCTCTAATGAAAAACTGTTTTTT
CASSQGAGFSNEKLFF
>TRBJ1-4|-|TRBD1|TRBV19
TGTGCCAGTAGTATCGAAGCAGGGGGCGCAGAAAAACTGTTTTTT
CASSIEAGGAEKLFF
>TRBJ1-2|-|TRBD1|TRBV7-9
TGTGCCAGCTATGGGAGCCGGGACAGCAAAGACTATGGCTACACCTTC
CASYGSRDSKDYGYTF
>TRBJ2-3|-|-|TRBV7-2
TGTGCCAGCAGCTTAACCGGGGTTGCAGATACGCAGTATTTT
CASSLTGVADTQYF
>TRBJ2-6|once|TRBD2|TRBV6-2/TRBV6-3
TGTGCCAGCAGTTACTCATCATACTCACTAGCGGGGGGCTCCGGGGCCAACGTCCTGACTTTC
CASSYSSYSLAGGSGANVLTF
>TRBJ2-2|-|TRBD2|TRBV2
TGTGCCAGCAGGCGGGGGACGAACACCGGGGAGCTGTTTTTT
CASRRGTNTGELFF
>TRBJ1-6|-|-|TRBV7-8
TGTGCCAGCAGCTTAGGCCCGGGGGGCGCGAGATCACCCCTCCACTTT
CASSLGPGGARSPLHF
>TRBJ1-1|-|-|TRBV28
TGTGCCAGCGTTGGGACTATGAACACTGAAGCTTTCTTT
CASVGTMNTEAFF
>TRBJ2-7|once|TRBD2|TRBV28
TGTGCCAGCAAGGTAGCTAGCGGGAGTGGGTGGTACGAGCAGTACTTC
CASKVASGSGWYEQYF
>TRBJ1-5|-|-|TRBV18
TGTGCCAGCTCGTCTCAGGGGATAGGCAATCAGCCCCAGCATTTT
CASSSQGIGNQPQHF
>TRBJ1-4|-|-|TRBV4-2
TGTGCCAGCAGCCCGTGGGGCGAAAAACTGTTTTTT
CASSPWGEKLFF
>TRBJ2-7|-|TRBD2|TRBV5-6
TGTGCCAGCAGCTTGTTACGGGGGGACGAGCAGTACTTC
CASSLLRGDEQYF
>TRBJ1-5|-|-|TRBV7-9
TGTGCCAGCAGCTCCCTCGGGAGTCCCCAGCATTTT
CASSSLGSPQHF
>TRBJ2-1|-|-|TRBV4-1
TGCGCCAGCAGCCAAGATGCGGGGCCCTACAATGAGCAGTTCTTC
CASSQDAGPYNEQFF